This is a list of T cell receptor beta chains from one sample in a study of cytomegalovirus exposure and HLA in healthy donors. This table comes from immunoSEQ multiplex PCR, and its TCRdb copy is limited to in-frame clones, with some not included. The top ten hold 1.8% of the sample, which has 110,000 to 150,000 clones, 94% seen once. Sequencing was carried out using PBMCs. The source is a man aged 18 to 30 in good health and CMV-seropositive. Each CDR3 is given with its conserved first and last residue. The order of the fields is V gene, clone size, D gene, J gene, CDR3 protein, CDR3 DNA. D genes are given only for firm matches. Clone size is not always given. Where it is, it says once, few, many or a class for expanded clones.

>TRBV27|NA|TRBD2|TRBJ2-7
CASRASGYAYEQYF
TGTGCCAGCAGGGCTAGCGGCTATGCTTACGAGCAGTACTTC
>TRBV5-6|NA|NA|TRBJ1-3
CASSLYSGNTIYF
TGTGCCAGCAGCTTATACTCTGGAAACACCATATATTTT
>TRBV2|NA|NA|TRBJ2-1
CASSAGVPSYNEQFF
TGTGCCAGCAGCGCAGGGGTGCCCTCCTACAATGAGCAGTTCTTC
>TRBV28|NA|NA|TRBJ2-7
CASSQRQVTYEQYF
TGTGCCAGCAGTCAAAGACAGGTAACCTACGAGCAGTACTTC
>TRBV5-6|NA|NA|TRBJ1-2
CASSLGQGGNYGYTF
TGTGCCAGCAGCTTGGGGCAGGGTGGAAACTATGGCTACACCTTC
>TRBV10-1|NA|TRBD1|TRBJ2-1
CASSWGQGDEQFF
TGCGCCAGCAGTTGGGGACAGGGGGATGAGCAGTTCTTC
>TRBV18|NA|NA|TRBJ2-5
CASSPDGLETQYF
TGTGCCAGCTCACCTGACGGGTTGGAGACCCAGTACTTC
>TRBV19|NA|NA|TRBJ2-2
CASSNHRKNTGELFF
TGTGCCAGTAGTAACCACAGGAAAAACACCGGGGAGCTGTTTTTT
>TRBV5-1|NA|TRBD2|TRBJ2-3
CASSVRLAGITDTQYF
TGCGCCAGCAGCGTCCGACTAGCGGGAATCACAGATACGCAGTATTTT
>TRBV13|NA|TRBD2|TRBJ2-1
CASSLLLAGVSSYNEQFF
TGTGCCAGCAGCTTATTACTAGCGGGAGTGAGCTCCTACAATGAGCAGTTCTTC
>TRBV5-6|NA|NA|TRBJ2-2
CASSLPFDRYTGELFF
TGTGCCAGCAGCTTGCCTTTCGACAGATACACCGGGGAGCTGTTTTTT
>TRBV5-4|NA|NA|TRBJ2-1
CASSREIVGRQFF
TGTGCCAGCAGCCGTGAAATCGTAGGGAGGCAGTTCTTC
>TRBV27|NA|TRBD2|TRBJ2-5
CASSQGLGVETQYF
TGTGCCAGCAGTCAGGGACTAGGGGTGGAGACCCAGTACTTC
>TRBV5-1|NA|NA|TRBJ1-4
CASSLTGEKLFF
TGCGCCAGCAGCTTGACCGGTGAAAAACTGTTTTTT
>TRBV28|NA|TRBD2|TRBJ2-2
CASRTGGLGTGELFF
TGTGCCAGCAGGACCGGGGGGTTAGGGACCGGGGAGCTGTTTTTT
>TRBV9|once|TRBD2|TRBJ2-3
CASSEGTSGRGGTDTQYF
TGTGCCAGCAGCGAGGGGACTAGCGGGAGAGGAGGCACAGATACGCAGTATTTT
>TRBV9|NA|NA|TRBJ1-6
CASSVEPGGNSPLHF
TGTGCCAGCAGCGTAGAACCGGGGGGTAACTCACCCCTCCACTTT